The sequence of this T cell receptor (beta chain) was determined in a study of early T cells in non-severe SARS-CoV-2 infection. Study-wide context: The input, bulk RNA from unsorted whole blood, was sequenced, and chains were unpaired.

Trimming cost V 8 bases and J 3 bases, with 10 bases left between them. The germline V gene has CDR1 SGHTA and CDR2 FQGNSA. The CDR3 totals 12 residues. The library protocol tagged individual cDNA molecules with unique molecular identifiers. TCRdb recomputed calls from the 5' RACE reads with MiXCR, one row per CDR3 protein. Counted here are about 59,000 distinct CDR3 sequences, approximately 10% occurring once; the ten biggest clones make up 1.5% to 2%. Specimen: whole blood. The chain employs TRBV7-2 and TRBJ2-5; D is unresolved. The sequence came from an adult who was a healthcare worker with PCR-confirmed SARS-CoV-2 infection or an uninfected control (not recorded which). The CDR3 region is CASGQFKETQYF. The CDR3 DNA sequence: TGTGCCAGCGGCCAATTTAAAGAGACCCAGTACTTC.